These 18 T cell receptor beta chains originate from one sample sequenced in a study of blood T cell repertoires in COVID-19. Assay: immunoSEQ multiplex PCR; the TCRdb copy retains only in-frame clones and omits some. Among 200,000 to 300,000 clones listed, around nine tenths were seen once. Sequenced: peripheral blood. The receptor set was obtained from an older woman with COVID-19, enrolled during active disease.

The chain combines TRBV30 with TRBJ2-6, with D perhaps matching TRBD2 (6 bases). V gave up 2 bases and J gave up 2 bases, with 10 bases separating them. Germline V gene data show CDR1 as GTSNPN and CDR2 as SVGIG (reference sequence). The CDR3 sequence is 15 residues long. CDR3 sequence reads: CAWSSGVAGANVLTF. The CDR3 DNA sequence: TGTGCCTGGAGTTCGGGAGTTGCTGGGGCCAACGTCCTGACTTTC.

The chain combines TRBV2 with TRBJ1-2; 7 bases agree with TRBD1. V lost 5 bases and J lost 2; bases outside the gene matches: 5. Germline V gives CDR1 SNHLY, CDR2 FYNNEI. The CDR3 sequence is 14 residues long. The CDR3 DNA reads TGTGCCAGCAGTCCAGACAGGGCGAACTATGGCTACACCTTC. Translated, it gives CASSPDRANYGYTF.

The chain uses TRBV13 and TRBJ1-6, with 7 positions matching TRBD1. The germline V gene encodes CDR1 PRHDT and CDR2 FYEKMQ (reference sequence). V was pared by 3 bases and J by 6 bases, with 8 bases of the junction left unmatched. This CDR3 is built from 16 residues. Here the CDR3 DNA reads TGTGCCAGCAGCTTGAAACAGGGGACTAGTAATTCACCCCTCCACTTT. It yields the protein CASSLKQGTSNSPLHF.

CDR3 residues: CASSQEGTSTDTQYF. Written as DNA, the CDR3 is TGTGCCAGCAGCCAAGAGGGGACATCCACAGATACGCAGTATTTT. V usage is TRBV4-2 and J usage is TRBJ2-3; D is perhaps TRBD1 (6 bases). The CDR3 is 15 amino acids. Per the germline V gene, CDR1 is LGHNA and CDR2 is YNFKEQ. V lost 0 bases and J 2 bases, leaving 9 bases between the germline ends.

The DNA of the CDR3 is TGTGCCAGCAGCCACGGGACAGGGTCGACTGAAGCTTTCTTT. Its translation is CASSHGTGSTEAFF. V and J are TRBV2 and TRBJ1-1; 9 bases map to TRBD1. This CDR3 is built from 14 residues. With V trimmed by 6 bases and J by 5 bases, 7 bases remained unmatched. Germline V gene sequence: CDR1 SNHLY, CDR2 FYNNEI. Full variable domain (outside the CDR3, taken from reference TRBV2 and TRBJ1-1): EPEVTQTPSHQVTQMGQEVILRCVPISNHLYFYWYRQILGQKVEFLVSFYNNEISEKSEIFDDQFSVERPDGSNFTLKIRSTKLEDSAMYFCASSHGTGSTEAFFGQGTRLTVV.

The gene calls are TRBV7-3 and TRBJ2-3, with TRBD2 matching 12 bases. This CDR3 spans 15 amino acids. V was clipped by 5 bases and J by 3 bases; unmatched bases: 3. Germline assignment: CDR1 SGHTA and CDR2 FQGTGA. The chain's CDR3 is CASSPSGRVTDTQYF. As DNA, the CDR3 is TGTGCCAGCAGCCCTAGCGGGAGGGTTACAGATACGCAGTATTTT.

The V and J genes are TRBV2 and TRBJ1-1; 8 bases fit TRBD1. The CDR3 is 16 residues long. CDR1 is SNHLY and CDR2 is FYNNEI in the germline V gene. The V gene end was trimmed by 4 bases and the J gene end by 7 bases; junction bases not matched to a gene: 14. As DNA, the CDR3 is TGTGCCAGCAGTGGGGGGGACGACAGGGGCGAACTTGAAGCTTTCTTT. Translation gives CASSGGDDRGELEAFF.

This chain joins TRBV30 and TRBJ2-3; D unclear. Germline V gene sequence: CDR1 GTSNPN, CDR2 SVGIG (reference sequence). Trimming pared 4 bases from V and 4 bases from J, leaving 12 bases between. There are 13 residues in the CDR3. The CDR3 DNA follows: TGTGCCTGGAAAGGCGGCTGGGCAGATACGCAGTATTTT. Its protein product is CAWKGGWADTQYF.

The chain uses TRBV29-1 and TRBJ2-7; possible D gene TRBD2, 6 bases. V was shortened by 4 bases and J by 2 bases, with 27 bases between the two germline ends. The CDR3 length is 18 residues. Germline values: CDR1 SQVTM, CDR2 ANQGSEA. This CDR3 reads CSVGTPTGSGAGPYEQYF. CDR3 DNA: TGCAGCGTTGGGACACCCACCGGGTCCGGGGCGGGACCCTACGAGCAGTACTTC.

V gene TRBV6-1 combines with J gene TRBJ2-1, with 14 bases lining up with TRBD2. Germline-derived CDR1 and CDR2 are MNHNS and SASEGT. With 2 bases clipped from V and 15 bases from J, the junction kept 9 bases outside the gene matches. This CDR3 is built from 15 residues. CDR3 coding DNA: TGTGCCAGCAGTGAACTGACTAGCGGGAGGGCCGAGAGGTTCTTC. Its translation: CASSELTSGRAERFF.

The rearrangement links TRBV27 to TRBJ1-2; D is possibly TRBD1 (5 bases). This CDR3 is built from 15 residues. The germline V and J ends were trimmed by 4 bases and 5 bases, with 17 bases remaining between them. In germline, CDR1 is MNHEY, CDR2 SMNVEV (reference sequence). CDR3: CASSSVGTRGYGYTF. CDR3 nucleotides: TGTGCCAGCAGTTCCGTGGGCACCCGGGGGTATGGCTACACCTTC.

This chain joins TRBV7-2 and TRBJ2-5; D is unclear. Trimming left V 1 base short and J 4 bases short, with 10 bases between. Germline loops: CDR1 SGHTA, CDR2 FQGNSA. CDR3 size: 14 residues. The CDR3 protein is CASSLEGGRETQYF. DNA of the CDR3: TGTGCCAGCAGCTTAGAAGGCGGTAGAGAGACCCAGTACTTC.

The V gene is TRBV4-1, the J gene TRBJ1-6, with 10 bases fitting TRBD1. This CDR3 region has 17 residues. Germline V gene sequence: CDR1 MGHRA, CDR2 YSYEKL. The junction had 9 bases not matched to a gene; V was cut back by 3 bases and J by 7 bases. CDR3 DNA sequence: TGCGCCAGCAGCCAGCCATCGGGACAGGGGCAAAATTCACCCCTCCACTTT. This gives the protein CASSQPSGQGQNSPLHF.

The CDR3 DNA is TGTGCCAGCAGCACCACCTACCAGGGTTTTAATGGCTACACCTTC. Amino acids: CASSTTYQGFNGYTF. The chain joins TRBV11-2 to TRBJ1-2; D is possibly TRBD1 (5 bases). CDR1 SGHAT and CDR2 FQNNGV come from the germline V gene. The CDR3 covers 15 residues. Trimming stripped 5 bases from V and 6 bases from J, with 19 bases between.

The V and J genes are TRBV2 and TRBJ2-1; D unclear. The CDR3 has 13 amino acids. Trimming removed 5 bases from V and 4 bases from J, with 9 bases in between. The germline gives CDR1 SNHLY, CDR2 FYNNEI. CDR3 in DNA: TGTGCCAGCAGTTACCCTAATTACAATGAGCAGTTCTTC. It encodes CASSYPNYNEQFF. Drawing the rest from reference TRBV2 and TRBJ2-1, the complete variable domain is EPEVTQTPSHQVTQMGQEVILRCVPISNHLYFYWYRQILGQKVEFLVSFYNNEISEKSEIFDDQFSVERPDGSNFTLKIRSTKLEDSAMYFCASSYPNYNEQFFGPGTRLTVL.

The V call is TRBV30, the J call TRBJ1-5, with a tentative D call TRBD1 (5 bases). Deletions cut 2 bases from V and 7 bases from J, with 12 bases between. CDR3 length equals 13 residues. From germline, CDR1 is GTSNPN and CDR2 SVGIG (reference sequence). The CDR3 here is CAWSSGVGQPQHF. The CDR3 DNA reads as TGTGCCTGGAGTTCGGGGGTCGGGCAGCCCCAGCATTTT.

The chain couples TRBV5-1 to TRBJ2-7; 7 bases line up with TRBD2. V shed 0 bases and J 0 bases; nucleotides not matched to a gene: 6. This CDR3 has 16 amino acids. Germline assignment: CDR1 SGHRS and CDR2 YFSETQ. The CDR3 coding sequence is TGCGCCAGCAGCTTGGCGGGGGGAGGGAACTCCTACGAGCAGTACTTC. Translating it yields CASSLAGGGNSYEQYF.

The gene calls are TRBV11-1 and TRBJ2-5, with 7 bases aligning to TRBD2. The CDR3 has 16 amino acids. Per the germline V gene, CDR1 is SGHAT and CDR2 is FQDESV (reference sequence). V trimming: 5 bases; J trimming: 5 bases; junction bases outside the gene matches: 14. The CDR3 DNA reads as TGTGCCAGCAGCCGTAGGGAGGGAGCAATGTCGGAGACCCAGTACTTC. It translates to CASSRREGAMSETQYF.